The 23 T cell receptor beta chains below all came from one sample that was sequenced in a study of blood T cell repertoires in COVID-19. The table came from immunoSEQ multiplex PCR; TCRdb's copy has only in-frame clones and leaves some out. The table lists about 80,000 clones, around 91% of them singletons, with 1.5% to 2% in the top ten. The specimen sequenced was peripheral blood. These receptor sequences come from a woman aged 45-60 years in a cohort sampled during active COVID-19.

J is TRBJ2-7 and V is TRBV28; D is possibly TRBD1 (5 bases). Germline V gene lookup returns CDR1 MDHEN and CDR2 SYDVKM. This CDR3 region has 13 residues. Trimming stripped 5 bases from V and 5 bases from J, with 13 bases between. CDR3 in amino acids: CASSRTLVDEQYF. The CDR3 DNA sequence: TGTGCCAGCAGTAGGACACTGGTCGACGAGCAGTACTTC.

This chain connects TRBV28 to TRBJ2-1, with TRBD1 identical over 8 bases. Germline values: CDR1 MDHEN, CDR2 SYDVKM. The CDR3 is 18 amino acids. The V and J ends lost 2 bases and 3 bases, in that order; junction bases with no gene match: 12. The CDR3 here is CASSLGRPTGAYYNEQFF. The DNA of the CDR3 is TGTGCCAGCAGTTTAGGCCGCCCGACAGGGGCCTACTACAATGAGCAGTTCTTC.

This sequence joins TRBV10-3 and TRBJ1-5, with 10 bases fitting TRBD1. V trimming: 10 bases; J trimming: 8 bases; junction bases outside the gene matches: 11. CDR1 is ENHRY and CDR2 is SYGVKD in the germline V gene. The CDR3 totals 14 residues. The chain's CDR3 is CATSGQGEVEPQHF. CDR3 DNA sequence: TGTGCCACCTCAGGACAGGGGGAGGTTGAGCCCCAGCATTTT.

This rearrangement joins TRBV4-1 to TRBJ1-6, with 8 bases matching TRBD1. This CDR3 has 16 residues. Germline V CDR1 and CDR2: MGHRA, YSYEKL. After removal of 0 bases from V and 9 bases from J, the junction contained 7 bases not matched to a gene. The CDR3 reads CASSQEGTGRSSPLHF. CDR3 DNA: TGCGCCAGCAGCCAAGAGGGGACAGGTAGAAGTTCACCCCTCCACTTT.

The chain carries TRBV18 and TRBJ2-7; D perhaps matches TRBD2 (7 bases). The CDR3 is made up of 12 amino acids. V shed 4 bases and J shed 6 bases, with 10 bases lying between them. The germline V gene has CDR1 KGHSH and CDR2 LQKENI. This CDR3 is CASSQRDTEQYF. The DNA for the CDR3 is TGTGCCAGCTCACAGCGGGACACCGAGCAGTACTTC.

The chain combines TRBV5-1 with TRBJ2-7; the D gene is possibly TRBD2 (6 bases). V was pared by 4 bases and J by 3 bases, with 14 bases between. CDR1 and CDR2 (germline): SGHRS, YFSETQ. The CDR3 is made up of 14 amino acids. The CDR3 DNA reads TGCGCCAGCAGCGGAACGGGAGTCGACTACGAGCAGTACTTC. Translating gives CASSGTGVDYEQYF.

V gene TRBV12-3 or TRBV12-4 combines with J gene TRBJ1-3, with D hard to call. The CDR3 contains 12 residues. V lost 3 bases and J 4 bases, leaving 4 bases between the germline ends. The CDR3 spells CASSFYGNTIYF. CDR3 nucleotides: TGTGCCAGCAGTTTCTACGGAAACACCATATATTTT.

This chain joins TRBV7-9 and TRBJ1-6; D might be TRBD1 (5 bases). Germline lookup yields CDR1 SEHNR and CDR2 FQNEAQ (reference sequence). Trimming stripped 3 bases from V and 9 bases from J, with 15 bases between. The CDR3 sequence is 15 residues long. CDR3 DNA sequence: TGTGCCAGCAGCTTCGGGGGACGGGGATCTTCACCCCTCCACTTT. This gives the protein CASSFGGRGSSPLHF.

This sequence joins TRBV7-9 and TRBJ2-7, with TRBD2 as a possible D gene (6 bases). Trimming left V 2 bases short and J 4 bases short, with 9 bases between. This CDR3 region has 13 residues. CDR1 is SEHNR, CDR2 FQNEAQ, per germline (reference sequence). The CDR3 is CASSLWGVYEQYF. The DNA for the CDR3 is TGTGCCAGCAGCTTATGGGGGGTGTACGAGCAGTACTTC.

This chain uses TRBV27 with TRBJ2-7; tentative D call: TRBD1 (5 bases). V dropped 5 bases and J dropped 0 bases, with 17 bases sitting between them. Germline CDR1 reads MNHEY; CDR2 reads SMNVEV (reference sequence). The CDR3 sequence is 16 residues long. CDR3 in amino acids: CASSINRRRSSYEQYF. Written as DNA, the CDR3 is TGTGCCAGCAGTATTAACAGGCGACGAAGCTCCTACGAGCAGTACTTC.

The V call is TRBV20-1, the J call TRBJ1-2, with 9 positions matching TRBD1. Germline V gene sequence: CDR1 DFQATT, CDR2 SNEGSKA (reference sequence). The ends lost 3 bases at V and 1 base at J; junction bases unmatched: 9. The CDR3 extends over 16 amino acids. The CDR3 reads CSASSLQGAVNYGYTF. DNA for the CDR3: TGCAGTGCTAGTTCATTACAGGGGGCGGTTAACTATGGCTACACCTTC.

V and J are TRBV6-5 and TRBJ2-7; 7 nucleotides match TRBD2. CDR3 length equals 14 residues. Trimming at V came to 6 bases and at J to 3 bases, leaving 8 bases not matched to a gene. CDR1 is MNHEY, CDR2 SVGAGI, per germline. The CDR3 is CASRVSGAHYEQYF. CDR3 nucleotides: TGTGCCAGCAGGGTAAGCGGGGCGCACTACGAGCAGTACTTC.

V usage is TRBV9 and J usage is TRBJ2-3; D is ambiguous. Trimming shortened V by 4 bases and J by 0 bases, and 12 bases separated the two germline ends. Germline CDR1 and CDR2: SGDLS and YYNGEE. The CDR3 runs to 15 residues. CDR3 DNA sequence: TGTGCCAGCAGCACGGTCCATTCTAGCACAGATACGCAGTATTTT. Translating gives CASSTVHSSTDTQYF.

The chain uses TRBV2 and TRBJ1-4, with D unresolved. The V end lost 5 bases, the J end lost 13 bases, and 11 bases lay between the germline ends. The CDR3 is 11 residues long. Germline CDR1 is SNHLY and CDR2 is FYNNEI. The CDR3 region has the DNA TGTGCCAGCAGTACGGGGAACCTACTGTTTTTT. Translated: CASSTGNLLFF.

In nucleotides, the CDR3 is TGTGCCAGCAGCGTAGCTACGGGAGGGAGGGCCTACGAGCAGTACTTC. It encodes CASSVATGGRAYEQYF. The V and J genes are TRBV9 and TRBJ2-7; 8 bases fit TRBD2. This CDR3 is built from 16 residues. Germline CDR1 reads SGDLS; CDR2 reads YYNGEE. The junction had 7 bases not matched to a gene; V was cut back by 0 bases and J by 2 bases.

In DNA, the CDR3 is TGTGCCAGCAGTTTCGGGCAGGGCACTGAAGCTTTCTTT. Encoded protein: CASSFGQGTEAFF. This rearrangement joins TRBV12-3 or TRBV12-4 to TRBJ1-1, with TRBD1 as a possible D gene (5 bases). The CDR3 totals 13 residues. V lost 3 bases, J lost 4 bases, and 9 bases lay in between.

This rearrangement joins TRBV28 to TRBJ1-5, with D unclear. CDR3 length equals 14 residues. Trimming shortened V by 3 bases and J by 3 bases, and 9 bases separated the two germline ends. In germline, CDR1 is MDHEN, CDR2 SYDVKM. CDR3 protein: CASSLGQPNQPQHF. As DNA, the CDR3 is TGTGCCAGCAGTTTGGGCCAGCCCAATCAGCCCCAGCATTTT. Supplemented by reference TRBV28 and TRBJ1-5, the full variable domain reads DVKVTQSSRYLVKRTGEKVFLECVQDMDHENMFWYRQDPGLGLRLIYFSYDVKMKEKGDIPEGYSVSREKKERFSLILESASTNQTSMYLCASSLGQPNQPQHFGDGTRLSIL.

The chain combines TRBV18 with TRBJ1-5; possibly TRBD1 for D (5 bases). This CDR3 is built from 14 residues. V lost 8 bases, J lost 2 bases, and 13 bases lay in between. Germline V gene lookup returns CDR1 KGHSH and CDR2 LQKENI. The CDR3 nucleotides are TGTGCCAGCGGGATCGGGGGTGGCAATCAGCCCCAGCATTTT. Translation: CASGIGGGNQPQHF.

This clone was seen a single time. The DNA for the CDR3 is TGTGCCAGCAGCCCTCGGACAGGGAATGAAAAACTGTTTTTT. It translates to CASSPRTGNEKLFF. The chain combines TRBV14 with TRBJ1-4, with 8 bases that match TRBD1. The CDR3 spans 14 residues. CDR1 is SGHDN and CDR2 is FVKESK in the germline V gene. V shed 4 bases and J 5 bases; nucleotides not matched to a gene: 3.

Points on this clone: Other DNA sequences in this sample translate to the same CDR3. The chain carries TRBV3-1 (or the pseudogene TRBV3-2) and TRBJ2-7; the match to TRBD2 covers 8 bases. This CDR3 region has 15 residues. Germline CDR1 is LGHDT and CDR2 is YNNKEL (reference sequence). Trimming at V came to 3 bases and at J to 7 bases, leaving 11 bases not matched to a gene. The CDR3 here is CASSQGPGGPSEQYF. The CDR3 DNA is TGTGCCAGCAGCCAGGGACCGGGAGGGCCTAGTGAGCAGTACTTC.

The V and J genes are TRBV30 and TRBJ2-7, with 9 bases fitting TRBD1. V gave up 5 bases and J gave up 2 bases; unmatched junction bases: 7. Germline CDR1 reads GTSNPN; CDR2 reads SVGIG (reference sequence). This CDR3 region has 14 residues. CDR3 protein: CAWGSGTGTYEQYF. Here the CDR3 DNA reads TGTGCCTGGGGATCCGGGACAGGGACCTACGAGCAGTACTTC.

This rearrangement joins TRBV3-1 (or the pseudogene TRBV3-2) to TRBJ2-2; no firm D call. The CDR3 is made up of 14 amino acids. The germline V gene has CDR1 LGHDT and CDR2 YNNKEL (reference sequence). V shed 7 bases and J shed 1 base, with 10 bases lying between them. CDR3 DNA sequence: TGTGCCAGCACTTTGGCCCTGAACACCGGGGAGCTGTTTTTT. This sequence encodes CASTLALNTGELFF.

CDR3 region: CASSQGAPAPEWSNEKLFF. In DNA form, the CDR3 reads TGTGCCAGCAGCCAGGGCGCCCCGGCTCCGGAATGGTCTAATGAAAAACTGTTTTTT. The V call is TRBV3-1 (or the pseudogene TRBV3-2), the J call TRBJ1-4; no clear D. CDR1 and CDR2 from the germline V gene are LGHDT and YNNKEL (reference sequence). CDR3 length equals 19 residues. The V and J ends lost 3 bases and 3 bases respectively, with 23 bases between them.